The clone carrying this T cell receptor (beta chain) was counted a single time. The data derive from a study of blood T cell repertoires in COVID-19. On the study more broadly: The study drew acute and convalescent COVID-19 samples from the United States, Italy and Spain. T cells, B-cell-depleted T cells, or PBMCs provided the cDNA or gDNA that served as material.

As originally analysed: Nucleated cell number was recorded as an estimate derived from reference gene primer amplification. TCRdb's table, derived via immunoSEQ multiplex PCR, lists solely in-frame clones and lacks some. That table gives V, J and clone size, and the DNA gave D and trimming. The sample consists of 200,000 to 300,000 clones, about four fifths of them appearing once. Sequences were obtained from peripheral blood. The receptor was derived from a man older than 75 with acute or convalescent COVID-19.

In DNA form, the CDR3 reads TGCGCCAGCAGCCGGGAGGGGCGGACAGGGTCGAACATTCAGTACTTC. Translated: CASSREGRTGSNIQYF. The chain joins TRBV4-1 to TRBJ2-4, with a weak D call TRBD1 (8 bases). The CDR3 consists of 16 residues. The V end was cut by 4 bases, the J end by 7 bases, with 20 bases between. CDR1 is MGHRA and CDR2 is YSYEKL in the germline V gene.